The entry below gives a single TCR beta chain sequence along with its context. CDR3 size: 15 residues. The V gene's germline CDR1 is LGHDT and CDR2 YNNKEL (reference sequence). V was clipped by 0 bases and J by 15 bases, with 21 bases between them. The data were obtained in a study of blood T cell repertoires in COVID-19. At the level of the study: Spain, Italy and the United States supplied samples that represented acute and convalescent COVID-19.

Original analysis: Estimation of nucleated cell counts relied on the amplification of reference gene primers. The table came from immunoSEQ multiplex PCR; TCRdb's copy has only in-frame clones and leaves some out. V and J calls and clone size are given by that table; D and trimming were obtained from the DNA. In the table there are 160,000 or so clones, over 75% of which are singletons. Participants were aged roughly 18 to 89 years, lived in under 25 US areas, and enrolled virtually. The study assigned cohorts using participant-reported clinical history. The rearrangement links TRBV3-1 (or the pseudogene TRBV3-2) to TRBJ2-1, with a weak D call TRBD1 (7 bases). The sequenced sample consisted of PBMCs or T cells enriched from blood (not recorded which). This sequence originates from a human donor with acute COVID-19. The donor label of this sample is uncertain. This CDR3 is CASSQDVAGGRYRFF. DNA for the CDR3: TGTGCCAGCAGCCAAGACGTGGCAGGGGGGCGGTACCGGTTCTTC.